Listed here are 10 T cell receptor beta chains from one sample, sequenced in a study of siplizumab effects on memory and regulatory T cells. Profiled with immunoSEQ multiplex PCR; TCRdb holds only in-frame clones, not every one. The sample lists around 120,000 clones; around 94% were seen once. Source material: non-Treg CD4+ T cells sorted from blood. These receptors were collected from a human donor in good health.

The chain employs TRBV5-1 and TRBJ1-6; D not certain. Germline V lookup: CDR1 SGHRS, CDR2 YFSETQ. The CDR3 consists of 13 residues. V lost 0 bases, J lost 11 bases, and 9 bases lay in between. CDR3 region: CASSLDTYAPLHF. The CDR3, as DNA: TGCGCCAGCAGCTTGGATACATATGCACCCCTCCACTTT. Together with reference TRBV5-1 and TRBJ1-6, the CDR3 gives the full variable domain: KAGVTQTPRYLIKTRGQQVTLSCSPISGHRSVSWYQQTPGQGLQFLFEYFSETQRNKGNFPGRFSGRQFSNSRSEMNVSTLELGDSALYLCASSLDTYAPLHFGNGTRLTVT.

The V and J genes are TRBV12-5 and TRBJ2-7; either TRBD1 or TRBD2 may fit D (5 bases each). V shed 6 bases and J shed 3 bases, with 21 bases lying between them. The CDR3 extends over 16 amino acids. The germline gives CDR1 LGHNT, CDR2 FRNRAP. The DNA of the CDR3 is TGTGCTAGTGGACCCCCGGTTGGGACGGGGATCTACGAGCAGTACTTC. It translates to CASGPPVGTGIYEQYF.

The chain uses TRBV14 and TRBJ1-2, with 10 bases aligning to TRBD1. This CDR3 has 15 residues. V shed 4 bases and J 3 bases; nucleotides not matched to a gene: 5. Germline CDR1 and CDR2: SGHDN and FVKESK. For the CDR3, the DNA is TGTGCCAGCAGCCCGGGACAGGGGAGAGACTATGGCTACACCTTC. Protein product: CASSPGQGRDYGYTF.

V and J are TRBV4-1 and TRBJ2-7; 9 bases match TRBD1. V shed 3 bases, J shed 6 bases, and the junction held 9 bases outside the gene matches. Germline values: CDR1 MGHRA, CDR2 YSYEKL. The CDR3 is 15 amino acids. The CDR3 is CASSQGQGMAFEQYF. The CDR3, as DNA: TGCGCCAGCAGCCAGGGACAGGGAATGGCCTTCGAGCAGTACTTC.

This chain links TRBV2 with TRBJ2-2; no clear D. The V end lost 4 bases, the J end lost 4 bases, and 10 bases lay between the germline ends. CDR3 length: 14 residues. CDR1 and CDR2 (germline): SNHLY, FYNNEI. CDR3 nucleotides: TGTGCCAGCAGTGTTAGTCAGATCACCGGGGAGCTGTTTTTT. This encodes CASSVSQITGELFF. The whole variable domain, filled in from reference TRBV2 and TRBJ2-2, reads EPEVTQTPSHQVTQMGQEVILRCVPISNHLYFYWYRQILGQKVEFLVSFYNNEISEKSEIFDDQFSVERPDGSNFTLKIRSTKLEDSAMYFCASSVSQITGELFFGEGSRLTVL.

The CDR3 sequence is CASTPGDRVGTGELFF. The DNA of the CDR3 is TGTGCCAGCACCCCGGGGGACAGGGTCGGTACCGGGGAGCTGTTTTTT. The genes are TRBV27 and TRBJ2-2, with 9 bases aligning to TRBD1. The CDR3 covers 16 residues. The germline CDR1 and CDR2 sequences are MNHEY and SMNVEV (reference sequence). The V gene end was trimmed by 7 bases and the J gene end by 5 bases; junction bases not matched to a gene: 11.

V gene TRBV7-9 combines with J gene TRBJ1-6, with D uncertain. V shed 0 bases and J shed 5 bases, with 8 bases lying between them. Germline-derived CDR1 and CDR2 are SEHNR and FQNEAQ (reference sequence). This CDR3 spans 15 amino acids. CDR3 sequence (DNA): TGTGCCAGCAGCTTAGCGAACAGTAATAATTCACCCCTCCACTTT. Translation gives CASSLANSNNSPLHF.

This chain connects TRBV6-5 to TRBJ1-2; the D is unclear. The germline gives CDR1 MNHEY, CDR2 SVGAGI. The germline V and J ends were trimmed by 0 bases and 1 base, with 9 bases remaining between them. CDR3 length equals 15 residues. Written as DNA, the CDR3 is TGTGCCAGCAGTTACTCGAACAGCAATAACTATGGCTACACCTTC. This translates into CASSYSNSNNYGYTF.

The chain uses TRBV2 and TRBJ1-2; 7 positions agree with TRBD1. This CDR3 is built from 14 residues. Germline CDR1 SNHLY, CDR2 FYNNEI. After removal of 6 bases from V and 1 base from J, the junction contained 5 bases not matched to a gene. This chain's CDR3 is CASRAGQSNYGYTF. The CDR3 coding sequence is TGTGCCAGCAGGGCGGGACAGAGTAACTATGGCTACACCTTC.

CDR3 amino acids: CASSLDRGNYEQYF. The CDR3 nucleotides are TGTGCCAGCAGCTTGGACAGGGGAAATTACGAGCAGTACTTC. The chain carries TRBV7-2 and TRBJ2-7; TRBD1 aligns across 9 bases. Germline CDR1 SGHTA, CDR2 FQGNSA. The trim removed 3 bases at V and 4 bases at J, leaving 4 bases unmatched. CDR3 size: 14 residues.